This T cell receptor beta chain was sequenced for a study of regulatory T cells in long-lasting Graves disease (dated by TCRdb to the early 2020s). Describing the broader study: Patients with newly diagnosed Graves' disease had been on antithyroid drugs for under 3 months. Patients with persistent Graves' disease were compared with patients with newly diagnosed Graves' disease using TCR sequencing and RNA sequencing of peripheral blood. The study was registered as a clinical trial and conducted in China. TCR sequencing covered approximately 13 persistent and some 20 newly diagnosed Graves' disease patients, some 33 samples in total. Results the study describes overall, beyond this receptor: Peripheral blood alone was examined, since thyroid tissue, which constituted the primary lesion, could not be accessed. Only the TCR beta chain was sequenced and analyzed. Persistent disease showed preferential use of TRBV28, TRBJ1-2 and TRBJ2-5, whereas newly diagnosed disease favored TRBV20-1 and TRBJ2-1. Persistent patients shared more public clonotypes among themselves (2,741) than newly diagnosed patients did (approximately 870). Compared with newly diagnosed patients, patients with persistent Graves' disease had lower TCR Shannon entropy and fewer highly expanded clones, which suggests clonal expansion. The authors noted that the small sample size was a limitation that may lower accuracy.

Libraries were made using multiplex PCR. The reads were generated on an Illumina HiSeq 4000. TCR beta libraries were built with iRepertoire HTBI primers and Arm-PCR amplification of CDR3 regions. Before sequencing, the PCR products underwent gel purification. The published analysis was carried out like this. Across samples, 62 TRBV and over 11 TRBJ segments were identified and used for gene usage analysis of CDR3 amino acid clonotypes. COPE and FqMerger were used to merge the filtered high-quality paired reads into contigs. Contigs were aligned with BLAST to IMGT TRBV, TRBD and TRBJ reference genes, and CDR3 was defined per IMGT. Highly expanded clones were defined as clonotypes with a frequency above 0.1%. Shannon entropy served as the measure of repertoire diversity, while the Gini coefficient captured V-J evenness. Public clonotypes were defined as clonotypes shared by more than one individual. TCRdb itself trimmed the public reads at Q25 with fastp, ran MiXCR and retained productive beta chains. Rows merge per CDR3 protein into single entries with the most common DNA and genes. The V and J calls reflect TCRdb's pipeline rather than the authors' work. The sample table records about 440,000 distinct CDR3 sequences; under 15% of these occur just once. Of the sample, around 15% is held by the ten largest clones.

The CDR3 sequence holds 16 residues, the cysteine and phenylalanine included. Only the CDR3 region is kept as DNA, spanning 48 bases read in frame from base 1. The germline V gene (reference sequence) sets CDR1 to GTSNPN and CDR2 to SVGIG. Ten or more counts support this clonotype. Its antigen remains undetermined. Base-call qualities are not available, and no considerably larger clone is one nucleotide away. The time point label on this specimen signifies: newly diagnosed GD, antithyroid drugs for less than 3 months. RNA was extracted from PBMCs in TRIzol for both TCR sequencing and RNA sequencing. The diagnosis of Graves' disease followed American Thyroid Association guidelines. Patients were recruited from an endocrinology department in Xi'an, China. Each patient gave approximately 8.8 milliliters of peripheral blood, collected in an EDTA anticoagulant tube. Ficoll Paque Plus density gradient separation was used to isolate PBMCs, and no additional T cell sorting was done. RNA quality was checked with an Agilent 2100 Bioanalyzer and agarose gel, and concentration with a NanoDrop 2000.

This sample also belongs to another study, concerning T cells in Graves' hyperthyroidism and ophthalmopathy. As that second study puts it: Stable Graves' hyperthyroidism was defined as the absence of progression to ophthalmopathy over 18 months of follow-up. Hyperthyroidism patients were newly diagnosed, with disease duration under 2 months, and aged 18 to 65 years. The study excluded patients with uncontrolled infections, other autoimmune diseases, pregnancy or lactation. Diagnoses were established on the basis of clinical symptoms, serum thyroxine and TRAb, thyroid ultrasound, and orbital computed tomography. The first round of RT-PCR for the TCR CDR3 was performed with the HTBI primer set and the Qiagen OneStep RT-PCR kit. Most expanded thyroid clonotypes (frequency above 0.001) were also detected in blood, a finding suggesting that blood repertoires may reflect thyroid immune responses. Ophthalmopathy was separated from stable hyperthyroidism by a 13 V-J signature model, with 85% to 90% sensitivity and approximately 84% specificity obtained in cross-validation and 80%/75% obtained in testing. In validation, the model predicted progression to ophthalmopathy a median of roughly 6.5 months before onset, with roughly 70% sensitivity and about 75% specificity. To identify TCR V-J signatures that set the groups apart, the researchers used a discovery cohort of about a hundred patients, made up of 43 with Graves' ophthalmopathy and about 55 with stable Graves' hyperthyroidism. Prospective prediction of ophthalmopathy was tested in an independent validation cohort of about 19 hyperthyroidism patients and 15 to 17 patients who later progressed to ophthalmopathy. For training and testing, the roughly 93 patients in the discovery cohort were randomly divided in a 7:3 ratio. The study also compared thyroid tissue and blood T-cell repertoires from several Graves' hyperthyroidism patients. Once sampling was done, hyperthyroidism patients were given methimazole at a starting dose of 30 mg daily, whereas ophthalmopathy patients were given high-dose intravenous methylprednisolone. Libraries were constructed in a second round of multiplex PCR, after which size selection and purification were carried out. Paired-end sequencing of the libraries was performed with 100 bp reads on an Illumina HiSeq2000. Raw data were processed with SOAPnuke, discarding reads with adapters, uncalled bases, mean Phred below 15, or no exact constant-primer or identifier match. High-quality paired reads were merged using COPE v1.2.5, and each unique nucleotide sequence was defined as a clonotype. Clonotypes were aligned to IMGT TRBV, TRBD and TRBJ reference segments using MiTCR v1.1. Analysis was restricted to V-J combinations with a frequency above 0.0001, which covered about 99% of repertoires. The TCS score was defined as F50 (clonal expansion) divided by E x V (chaos), with BLOSUM62-based TCRdist calculated between CDR3 peptides within each V-J. Welch's t-statistics and random forest reduced just over 500 V-J features to roughly 13, which were used in a naive Bayes classifier (R e1071). Sample size was not statistically predetermined, and blinding of investigators to group allocation was not performed. According to the paper, TCR Vbeta CDR3 sequencing was carried out on 135 peripheral blood samples, which came from over 40 ophthalmopathy, 80 or so hyperthyroidism and approximately 17 progressor patients.

This clonotype was obtained from a woman in her 30s with Graves disease. Donor details come from another sample of the same person, matched by shared clones. Sequenced here: peripheral blood mononuclear cells (PBMCs), sampled at new diagnosis, from a patient treated with antithyroid drugs. The sequence is built from TRBV30 and TRBJ2-2; TRBD2 is a possible D gene, resting on 6 matching bases. The bases are TGTGCTTGGGGTAGCGGCCCCAAGACTAACACCGGGGAGCTGTTTTTT. This translates into CAWGSGPKTNTGELFF.